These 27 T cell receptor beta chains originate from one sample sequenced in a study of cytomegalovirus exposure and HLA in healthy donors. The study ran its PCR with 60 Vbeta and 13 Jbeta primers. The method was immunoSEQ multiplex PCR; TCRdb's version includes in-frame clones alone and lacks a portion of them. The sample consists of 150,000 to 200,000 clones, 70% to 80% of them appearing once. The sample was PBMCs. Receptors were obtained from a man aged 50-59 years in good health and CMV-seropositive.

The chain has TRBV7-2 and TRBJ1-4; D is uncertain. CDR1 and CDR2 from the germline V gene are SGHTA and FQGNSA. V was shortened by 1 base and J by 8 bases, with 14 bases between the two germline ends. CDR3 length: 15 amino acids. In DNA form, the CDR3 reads TGTGCCAGCAGCTTAGATGTCAGGAAAAAGGAAAAACTGTTTTTT. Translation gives CASSLDVRKKEKLFF.

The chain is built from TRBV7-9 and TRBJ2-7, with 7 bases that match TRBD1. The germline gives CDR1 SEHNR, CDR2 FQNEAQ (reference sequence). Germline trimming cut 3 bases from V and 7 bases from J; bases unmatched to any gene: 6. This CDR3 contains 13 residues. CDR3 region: CASSFQQGYEQYF. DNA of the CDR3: TGTGCCAGCAGCTTCCAACAGGGGTATGAGCAGTACTTC.

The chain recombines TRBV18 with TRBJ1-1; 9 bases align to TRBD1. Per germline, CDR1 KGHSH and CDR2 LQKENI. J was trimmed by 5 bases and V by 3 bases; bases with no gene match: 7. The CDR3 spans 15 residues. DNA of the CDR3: TGTGCCAGCTCACCTAGGACAGGGGTAGGGACTGAAGCTTTCTTT. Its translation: CASSPRTGVGTEAFF.

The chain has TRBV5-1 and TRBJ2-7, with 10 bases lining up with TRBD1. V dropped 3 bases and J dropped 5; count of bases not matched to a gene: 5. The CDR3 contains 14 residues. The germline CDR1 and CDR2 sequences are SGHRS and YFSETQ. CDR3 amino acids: CASSSRTGGNEQYF. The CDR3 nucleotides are TGCGCCAGCAGCTCCCGGACAGGGGGGAACGAGCAGTACTTC.

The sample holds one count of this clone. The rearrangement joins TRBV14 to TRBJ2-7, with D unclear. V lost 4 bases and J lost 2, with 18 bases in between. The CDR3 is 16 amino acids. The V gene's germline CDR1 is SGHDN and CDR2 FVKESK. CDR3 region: CASSPNLESPTYEQYF. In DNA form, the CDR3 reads TGTGCCAGCAGCCCTAACCTTGAATCCCCCACCTACGAGCAGTACTTC. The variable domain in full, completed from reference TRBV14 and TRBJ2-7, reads EAGVTQFPSHSVIEKGQTVTLRCDPISGHDNLYWYRRVMGKEIKFLLHFVKESKQDESGMPNNRFLAERTGGTYSTLKVQPAELEDSGVYFCASSPNLESPTYEQYFGPGTRLTVT.

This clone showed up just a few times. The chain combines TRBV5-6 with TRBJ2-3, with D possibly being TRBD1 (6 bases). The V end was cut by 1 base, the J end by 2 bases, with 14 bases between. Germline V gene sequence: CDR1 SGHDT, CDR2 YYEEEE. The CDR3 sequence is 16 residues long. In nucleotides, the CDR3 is TGTGCCAGCAGCTTGAAGGCAGGGGCGGACACAGATACGCAGTATTTT. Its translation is CASSLKAGADTDTQYF.

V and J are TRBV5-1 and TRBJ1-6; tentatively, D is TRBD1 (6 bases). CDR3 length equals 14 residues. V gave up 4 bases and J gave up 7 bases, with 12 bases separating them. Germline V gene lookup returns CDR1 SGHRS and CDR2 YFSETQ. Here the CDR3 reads CASSNNRENSPLHF. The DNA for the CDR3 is TGCGCCAGCAGCAATAACAGGGAAAATTCACCCCTCCACTTT.

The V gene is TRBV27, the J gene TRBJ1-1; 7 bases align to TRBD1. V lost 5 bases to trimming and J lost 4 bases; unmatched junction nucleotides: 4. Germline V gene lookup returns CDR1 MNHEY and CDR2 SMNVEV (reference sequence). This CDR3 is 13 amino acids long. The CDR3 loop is CASSRQGSTEAFF. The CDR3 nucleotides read TGTGCCAGCAGTAGACAGGGAAGCACTGAAGCTTTCTTT.

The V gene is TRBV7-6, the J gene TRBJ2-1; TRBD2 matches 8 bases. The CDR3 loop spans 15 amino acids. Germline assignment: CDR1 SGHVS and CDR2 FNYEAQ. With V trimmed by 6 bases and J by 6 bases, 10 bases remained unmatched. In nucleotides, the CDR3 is TGTGCCAGCAGTCCTCTCGGGGGGGGTAGCAATGAGCAGTTCTTC. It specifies CASSPLGGGSNEQFF.

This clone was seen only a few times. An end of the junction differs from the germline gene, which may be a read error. The chain's CDR3 is CASSQGGRTKF. In nucleotides, the CDR3 is TGCGCCAGCAGCCAAGGGGGCAGGACCAAATTC. V usage is TRBV4-1 and J usage is TRBJ1-2; possible D gene TRBD1, 5 bases. This CDR3 comprises 11 residues. Germline values: CDR1 MGHRA, CDR2 YSYEKL.

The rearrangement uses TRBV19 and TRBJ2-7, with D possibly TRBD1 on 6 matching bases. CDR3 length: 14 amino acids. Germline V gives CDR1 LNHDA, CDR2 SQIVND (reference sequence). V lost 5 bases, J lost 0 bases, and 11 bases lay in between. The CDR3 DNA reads TGTGCCAGTAGTCCTGGACAGTACTCCTACGAGCAGTACTTC. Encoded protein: CASSPGQYSYEQYF.

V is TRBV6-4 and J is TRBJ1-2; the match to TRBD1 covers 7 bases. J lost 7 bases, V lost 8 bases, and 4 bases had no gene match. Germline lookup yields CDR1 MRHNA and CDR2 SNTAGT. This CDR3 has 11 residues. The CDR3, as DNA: TGTGCCAGCGGGGACAGAGGTGGCTACACCTTC. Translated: CASGDRGGYTF.

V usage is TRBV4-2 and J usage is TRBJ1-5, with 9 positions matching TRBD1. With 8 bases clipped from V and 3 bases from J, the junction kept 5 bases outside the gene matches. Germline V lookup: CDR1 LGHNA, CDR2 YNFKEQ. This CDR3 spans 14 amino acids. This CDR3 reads CASRGQGLNQPQHF. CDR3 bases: TGTGCCAGCCGGGGACAGGGCCTCAATCAGCCCCAGCATTTT.

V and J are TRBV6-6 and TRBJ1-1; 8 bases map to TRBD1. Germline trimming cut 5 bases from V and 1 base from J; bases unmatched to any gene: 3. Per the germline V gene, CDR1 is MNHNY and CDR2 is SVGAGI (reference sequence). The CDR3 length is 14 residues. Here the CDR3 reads CASSHRGENTEAFF. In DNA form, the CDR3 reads TGTGCCAGCAGTCACAGGGGGGAGAACACTGAAGCTTTCTTT.

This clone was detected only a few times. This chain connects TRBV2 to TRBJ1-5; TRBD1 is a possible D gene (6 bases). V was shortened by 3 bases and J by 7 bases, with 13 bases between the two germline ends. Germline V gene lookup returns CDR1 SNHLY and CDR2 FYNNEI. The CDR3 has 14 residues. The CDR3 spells CASSDGGGVQPQHF. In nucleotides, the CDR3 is TGTGCCAGCAGTGACGGGGGGGGCGTCCAGCCCCAGCATTTT.

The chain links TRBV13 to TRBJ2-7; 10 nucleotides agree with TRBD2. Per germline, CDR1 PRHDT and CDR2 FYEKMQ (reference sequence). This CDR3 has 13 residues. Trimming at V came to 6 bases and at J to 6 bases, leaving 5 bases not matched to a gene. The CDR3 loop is CASRPPSGGEQYF. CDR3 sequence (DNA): TGTGCCAGCAGACCCCCTAGCGGGGGCGAGCAGTACTTC. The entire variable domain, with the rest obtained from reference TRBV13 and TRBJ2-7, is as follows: AAGVIQSPRHLIKEKRETATLKCYPIPRHDTVYWYQQGPGQDPQFLISFYEKMQSDKGSIPDRFSAQQFSDYHSELNMSSLELGDSALYFCASRPPSGGEQYFGPGTRLTVT.

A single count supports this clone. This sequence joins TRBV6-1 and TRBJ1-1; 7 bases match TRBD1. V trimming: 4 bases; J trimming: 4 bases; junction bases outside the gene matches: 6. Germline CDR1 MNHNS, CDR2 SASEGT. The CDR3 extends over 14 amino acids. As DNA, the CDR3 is TGTGCCAGCAGTGGCCAGTCAGGGGGCACTGAAGCTTTCTTT. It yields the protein CASSGQSGGTEAFF.

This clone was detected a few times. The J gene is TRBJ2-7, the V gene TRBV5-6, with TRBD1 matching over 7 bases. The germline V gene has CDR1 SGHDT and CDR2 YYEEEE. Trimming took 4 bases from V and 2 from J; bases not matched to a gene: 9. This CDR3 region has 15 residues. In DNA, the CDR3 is TGTGCCAGCAGCGAGCCAACAGGGGTGACCTACGAGCAGTACTTC. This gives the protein CASSEPTGVTYEQYF.

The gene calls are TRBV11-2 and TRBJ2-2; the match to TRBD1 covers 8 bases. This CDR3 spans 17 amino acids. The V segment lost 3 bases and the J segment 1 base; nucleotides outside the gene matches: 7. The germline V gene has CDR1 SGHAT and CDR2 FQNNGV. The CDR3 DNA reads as TGTGCCAGCAGCTTTTCCCCCGGACAGGGGAACACCGGGGAGCTGTTTTTT. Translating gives CASSFSPGQGNTGELFF.

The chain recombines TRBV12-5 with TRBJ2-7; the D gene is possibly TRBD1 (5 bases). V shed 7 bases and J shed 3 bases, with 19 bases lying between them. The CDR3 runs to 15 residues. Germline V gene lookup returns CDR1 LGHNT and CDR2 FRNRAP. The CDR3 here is CASARGRLEDYEQYF. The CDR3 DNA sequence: TGTGCTAGTGCTAGGGGTCGCTTGGAAGACTACGAGCAGTACTTC.

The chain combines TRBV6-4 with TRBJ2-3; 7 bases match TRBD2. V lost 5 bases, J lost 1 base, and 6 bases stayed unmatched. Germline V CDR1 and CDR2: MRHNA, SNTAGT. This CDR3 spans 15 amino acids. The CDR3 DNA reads TGTGCCAGCAGTAGGGAGCGGGGAGGCACAGATACGCAGTATTTT. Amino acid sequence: CASSRERGGTDTQYF.

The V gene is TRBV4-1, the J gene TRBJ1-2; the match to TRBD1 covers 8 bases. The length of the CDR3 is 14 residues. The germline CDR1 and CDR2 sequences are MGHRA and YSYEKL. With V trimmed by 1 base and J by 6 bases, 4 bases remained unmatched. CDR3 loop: CASSQVQGAHGYTF. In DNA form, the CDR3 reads TGCGCCAGCAGCCAAGTTCAGGGGGCACATGGCTACACCTTC.

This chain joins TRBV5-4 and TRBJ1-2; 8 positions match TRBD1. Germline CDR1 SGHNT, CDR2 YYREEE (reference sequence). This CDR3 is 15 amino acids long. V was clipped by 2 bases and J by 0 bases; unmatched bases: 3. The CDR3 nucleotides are TGTGCCAGCAGCTTAGACAGGGGACCTAACTATGGCTACACCTTC. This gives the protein CASSLDRGPNYGYTF. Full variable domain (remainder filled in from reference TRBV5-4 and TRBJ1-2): ETGVTQSPTHLIKTRGQQVTLRCSSQSGHNTVSWYQQALGQGPQFIFQYYREEENGRGNFPPRFSGLQFPNYSSELNVNALELDDSALYLCASSLDRGPNYGYTFGSGTRLTVV.

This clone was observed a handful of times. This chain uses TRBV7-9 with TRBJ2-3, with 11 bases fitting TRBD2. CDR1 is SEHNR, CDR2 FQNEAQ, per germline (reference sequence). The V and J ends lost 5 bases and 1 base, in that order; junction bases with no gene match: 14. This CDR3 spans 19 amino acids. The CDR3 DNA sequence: TGTGCCAGCAGCCCCAAGGGGGGGGGACTAGCGGTACGCACAGATACGCAGTATTTT. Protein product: CASSPKGGGLAVRTDTQYF.

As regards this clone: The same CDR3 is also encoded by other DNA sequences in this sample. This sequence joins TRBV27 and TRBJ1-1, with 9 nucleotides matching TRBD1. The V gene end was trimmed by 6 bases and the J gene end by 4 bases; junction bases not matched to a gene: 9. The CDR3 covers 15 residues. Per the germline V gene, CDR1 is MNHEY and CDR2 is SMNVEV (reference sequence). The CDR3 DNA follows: TGTGCCAGCAGCCAAGGGACAGGGCTCTTCACTGAAGCTTTCTTT. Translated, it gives CASSQGTGLFTEAFF.

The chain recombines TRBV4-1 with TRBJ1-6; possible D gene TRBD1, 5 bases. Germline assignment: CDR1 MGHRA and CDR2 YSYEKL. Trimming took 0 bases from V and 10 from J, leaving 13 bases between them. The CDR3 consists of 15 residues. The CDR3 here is CASSQDLWRGSPLHF. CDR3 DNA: TGCGCCAGCAGCCAAGATCTCTGGCGGGGCTCACCCCTCCACTTT.

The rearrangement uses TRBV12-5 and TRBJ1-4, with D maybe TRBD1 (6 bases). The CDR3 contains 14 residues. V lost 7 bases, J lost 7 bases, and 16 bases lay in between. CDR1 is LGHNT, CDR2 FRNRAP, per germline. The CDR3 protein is CASAQQGLIEKLFF. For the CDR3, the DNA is TGTGCTAGTGCCCAACAGGGATTGATTGAAAAACTGTTTTTT.